A selection of T cell receptor beta chains follows, all from one sample in a study of cytomegalovirus exposure and HLA in healthy donors. The data were produced by immunoSEQ multiplex PCR, yet TCRdb's version contains in-frame clones alone and is incomplete. The sample shows 200,000 to 300,000 clones, roughly 86% of them seen only once. Sequenced material: PBMCs. These receptors came from a woman aged 35 to 49 in good health and CMV-seropositive. Both conserved end residues are trimmed from each CDR3.

j_call v_call cdr3_aa
TRBJ2-1 TRBV11-3 ASSLDGTTNNEQF
TRBJ1-1 TRBV16 ASSPTQGATEAF
TRBJ2-5 TRBV28 ASSLPGTGVETQY
TRBJ1-2 TRBV19 CGGGSGYT
TRBJ1-5 TRBV28 ASSSEHPGPAAR
TRBJ2-7 TRBV11-2 ASSLESVGQGLHEQY
TRBJ1-1 TRBV7-6 ASSLTGAGEAF
TRBJ1-2 TRBV2 ASSDYRTNYGYT
TRBJ2-4 TRBV5-4 ASSYPGQDIQY
TRBJ2-3 TRBV25-1 ASERFTDTQY
TRBJ2-7 TRBV19 ASSIDAGGSYEQY
TRBJ2-1 TRBV27 ASSLPGLVLF